The rows below give T cell receptor beta chains drawn from one sample of a study of shared clonotypes between healthy human individuals. Sequenced by immunoSEQ multiplex PCR; TCRdb stores in-frame clones only, minus some. The data show some 240,000 clones, approximately 65% seen once. The sequenced sample consisted of memory CD4+ T cells sorted from blood. Source of these receptors: a young man in good health. CDR3s include the opening cysteine and the closing phenylalanine or tryptophan. The order of the fields is J gene, V gene, clone size, D gene, CDR3 length, CDR3 DNA, CDR3 protein. D genes are given only for firm matches. Clone sizes are given selectively: once, few, many, or a class where the clone is expanded.

j_gene: TRBJ2-3
v_gene: TRBV5-6
abundance: NA
d_gene: TRBD1
len: 15
CDR3nt: TGTGCCAGCAGCTTGCGAGGACAGGGCAGAGATGCGCAGTATTTT
CDR3aa: CASSLRGQGRDAQYF

j_gene: TRBJ2-3
v_gene: TRBV11-2
abundance: NA
d_gene: TRBD1
len: 15
CDR3nt: TGTGCCAGCAGCCGTGCAGGGGGTTACGCAGATACGCAGTATTTT
CDR3aa: CASSRAGGYADTQYF

j_gene: TRBJ2-7
v_gene: TRBV5-1
abundance: NA
d_gene: TRBD2
len: 14
CDR3nt: TGCGCCAGCACAAAAGCGGGGATGGTTGAGGAGCAGTACTTC
CDR3aa: CASTKAGMVEEQYF

j_gene: TRBJ2-3
v_gene: TRBV11-1
abundance: NA
d_gene: NA
len: 14
CDR3nt: TGTGCCACTACTCCAGGGCCTCGCACAGATACGCAGTATTTT
CDR3aa: CATTPGPRTDTQYF

j_gene: TRBJ2-2
v_gene: TRBV7-9
abundance: NA
d_gene: TRBD2
len: 16
CDR3nt: TGTGCCAGCAGCCCCCGGGGACTAGCGATAACCGGGGAGCTGTTTTTT
CDR3aa: CASSPRGLAITGELFF

j_gene: TRBJ2-2
v_gene: TRBV11-2
abundance: few
d_gene: NA
len: 14
CDR3nt: TGTGCCAGCAGCTTAATAGGCCGAACCGGGGAGCTGTTTTTT
CDR3aa: CASSLIGRTGELFF

j_gene: TRBJ2-1
v_gene: TRBV20-1
abundance: NA
d_gene: NA
len: 10
CDR3nt: TGCAGTGCTGCAGGGATGGAGCAGTTCTTC
CDR3aa: CSAAGMEQFF

j_gene: TRBJ2-7
v_gene: TRBV9
abundance: NA
d_gene: NA
len: 15
CDR3nt: TGTGCCAGCAGCGTAGGGTGGGGCTTGGACTACGAGCAGTACTTC
CDR3aa: CASSVGWGLDYEQYF

j_gene: TRBJ1-1
v_gene: TRBV7-9
abundance: NA
d_gene: NA
len: 12
CDR3nt: TGTGCCAGCAGCCTTGGGACTTCTGAAGCTTTCTTT
CDR3aa: CASSLGTSEAFF

j_gene: TRBJ2-1
v_gene: TRBV28
abundance: few
d_gene: NA
len: 16
CDR3nt: TGTGCCAGCCGAACCTCGAGTAGCGGAGACAACAATGAGCAGTTCTTC
CDR3aa: CASRTSSSGDNNEQFF